This record looks at one TCR beta chain sequence and its context. Its cognate antigen is unknown. This entry is derived from a study of T cell repertoires in cytomegalovirus infection. About the research overall: A matching HLA type, together with CMV infection, was signaled by public TCR beta signatures. Findings and caveats of the study: Carriers of CMV and the relevant HLA type were discriminated by public TCR beta frequency.

The CDR3 is 15 residues long. Trimming removed 3 bases from V and 0 bases from J, with 11 bases in between. Germline CDR1 reads SGHTA; CDR2 reads FQGNSA. TCRdb ran MiXCR on the reads and lists one entry per CDR3 protein. Of about 920,000 distinct CDR3 sequences in the sample, 31% were seen once. The material sequenced was cultured CD8+ T cells from PBMCs, taken from culture after CMV antigen stimulation. This chain uses TRBV7-2 with TRBJ1-1; no firm D call. The TCR was taken from a human donor in good health (CMV status not recorded). Some clones in this sample may be carry-over from other donors' samples. CDR3 residues: CASSFGRTMNTEAFF. Here the CDR3 DNA reads TGTGCCAGCAGCTTTGGCAGGACCATGAACACTGAAGCTTTCTTT.